This TCR beta chain originates from a study of shared clonotypes between healthy human individuals. Study-wide context: Donors, aged 18 to 49, were a couple of women and a few men.

Germline values: CDR1 MNHNY, CDR2 SVGAGI (reference sequence). V was trimmed by 8 bases and J by 8 bases, leaving 15 bases between them. This CDR3 spans 13 amino acids. Generated by immunoSEQ multiplex PCR, the TCRdb table keeps only in-frame clones and is missing some. The sample has roughly 500,000 clones; about 79% are singletons. This TCR was sampled from a woman in her thirties or forties in good health. Some clones in this sample may be carry-over from other donors' samples. The chain links TRBV6-6 to TRBJ1-4, with D possibly being TRBD1 (6 bases). Sequencing used PBMCs. For the CDR3, the DNA is TGTGCCAGCTCCACCACAGGGAGAGAAAAACTGTTTTTT. Translating it yields CASSTTGREKLFF.